The rows below give T cell receptor beta chains drawn from one sample of a study of blood T cell repertoires in COVID-19. The table came from immunoSEQ multiplex PCR; TCRdb's copy has only in-frame clones and leaves some out. This table holds roughly 95,000 clones, about 81% found once. Material: peripheral blood. These receptors all stem from a man in his 60s with acute or convalescent COVID-19. CDR3s include the opening cysteine and the closing phenylalanine or tryptophan. A D gene is named only where the DNA matches it firmly. The size entry is marked missing in some rows and otherwise reads once, few, many or a size class.

d_call j_call v_call clone_size cdr3_aa cdr3_nt
TRBD1 TRBJ2-1 TRBV11-3 NA CASSPDDWDRGPYNEQFF TGTGCCAGCAGCCCCGATGATTGGGACAGGGGGCCGTACAATGAGCAGTTCTTC
NA TRBJ1-2 TRBV29-1 NA CSVDEKGYTF TGCAGCGTTGATGAGAAAGGCTACACCTTC
TRBD1 TRBJ1-2 TRBV19 NA CATDRGRNYGYTF TGTGCCACCGACAGGGGACGAAACTATGGCTACACCTTC
TRBD2 TRBJ2-1 TRBV5-1 NA CASRNTSGAYNEQFF TGCGCCAGCAGGAATACTAGCGGAGCCTACAATGAGCAGTTCTTC
TRBD1 TRBJ1-1 TRBV3-1/TRBV3-2 once CASSSQGAGIAFF TGTGCCAGCAGCTCTCAGGGGGCTGGGATTGCTTTCTTT
NA TRBJ2-5 TRBV2 once CASSPGTRQETQYF TGTGCCAGCAGCCCCGGGACACGCCAAGAGACCCAGTACTTC
TRBD1 TRBJ2-7 TRBV5-1 NA CASSLQGVYEQYF TGCGCCAGCAGCTTGCAGGGGGTCTACGAGCAGTACTTC
TRBD1 TRBJ2-1 TRBV18 NA CASSPRSGQGAVNEQFF TGTGCCAGCTCACCACGGTCTGGACAGGGGGCTGTCAATGAGCAGTTCTTC
NA TRBJ1-5 TRBV19 NA CASTSPDFPAQHF TGTGCCAGTACCTCCCCGGACTTCCCAGCCCAGCATTTT
TRBD1 TRBJ1-6 TRBV11-2 NA CASRLQGARNSPLHF TGTGCCAGCAGATTACAGGGGGCGCGGAATTCACCCCTCCACTTT
NA TRBJ1-4 TRBV11-3 few CASSQVKNEKLFF TGTGCCAGCAGCCAGGTGAAAAATGAAAAACTGTTTTTT
TRBD1 TRBJ1-1 TRBV9 once CASSQLTGETEAFF TGTGCCAGCAGCCAACTGACAGGGGAAACTGAAGCTTTCTTT
TRBD2 TRBJ2-1 TRBV5-8 few CASTFSGGALEQFF TGTGCCAGCACTTTTAGCGGGGGGGCCTTAGAGCAGTTCTTC
TRBD1 TRBJ1-2 TRBV29-1 NA CSVERQGVNGYTF TGCAGCGTTGAACGACAGGGTGTCAATGGCTACACCTTC
NA TRBJ2-2 TRBV21-1 NA CASSSSGTMGGTLNTGELFF TGTGCCAGCAGCTCAAGTGGGACAATGGGGGGGACGTTGAACACCGGGGAGCTGTTTTTT
TRBD1 TRBJ1-1 TRBV27 NA CASSPRTGYNTEAFF TGTGCCAGCAGTCCCCGGACAGGATATAACACTGAAGCTTTCTTT
TRBD1 TRBJ1-5 TRBV18 NA CASSQGQGALNQPQHF TGTGCCAGCTCACAGGGACAGGGGGCGCTCAATCAGCCCCAGCATTTT
NA TRBJ1-1 TRBV9 NA CASSSRGGNTEAFF TGTGCCAGCAGCTCCCGCGGGGGGAACACTGAAGCTTTCTTT